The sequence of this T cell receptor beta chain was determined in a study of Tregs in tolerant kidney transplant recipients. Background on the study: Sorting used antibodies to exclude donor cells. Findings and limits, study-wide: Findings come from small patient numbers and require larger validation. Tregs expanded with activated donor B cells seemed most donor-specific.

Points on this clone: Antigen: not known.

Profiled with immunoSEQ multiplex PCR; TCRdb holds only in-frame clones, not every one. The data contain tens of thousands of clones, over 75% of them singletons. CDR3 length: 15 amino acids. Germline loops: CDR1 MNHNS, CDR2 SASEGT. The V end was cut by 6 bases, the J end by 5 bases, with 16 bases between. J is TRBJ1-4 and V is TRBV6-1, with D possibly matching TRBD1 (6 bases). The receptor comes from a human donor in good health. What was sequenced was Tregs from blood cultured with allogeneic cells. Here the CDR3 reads CASSRGGTKNEKLFF. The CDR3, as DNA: TGTGCCAGCAGCCGCGGCGGGACAAAGAATGAAAAACTGTTTTTT.